The sequence of this T cell receptor (beta chain) was determined in a study of blood T cell repertoires in COVID-19 (TCRdb year 2020). Background on the whole study: The collaborator samples originated in the United States, Italy and Spain and spanned the acute and convalescent phases of COVID-19. Deeply sampled blood TCRbeta repertoires from subjects exposed to, actively infected with, or recovered from COVID-19 were included in the dataset. Samples came from the ongoing ImmuneRACE study (first 160 participants) plus 1,254 subjects from 6 global collaborators. Where available, HLA class I and class II types were taken from metadata supplied by the sample provider and were not determined by assay-based typing. The prospective study material was composed of cDNA or gDNA derived from T cells, B-cell-depleted T cells, or PBMCs. The repertoires were made available in a free public database intended to serve as a resource for research on the immune response to SARS-CoV-2. Sample metadata almost always included a de-identified subject ID, COVID-19 status, age in years and sex. The research as a whole found: The quantity of clinical and demographic metadata differed by source and by participant and was supplied without curation.

The immunoSEQ Assay, a bias-controlled multiplex PCR, was used to amplify TCRbeta CDR3 regions from genomic DNA. The published analysis was carried out like this. Within the assay, amplification of reference gene primers was used to estimate how many nucleated cells each sample contained. To quantify the absolute abundance of each unique TCRbeta CDR3 rearrangement, sequence reads were collapsed and filtered. Productive Simpson clonality was computed per sample as the square root of Simpson's diversity index over productive rearrangements. TCRdb carries this immuneACCESS record with in-frame sequences only. Its versions omit some clonotypes, under half of them owing to an unresolved V gene in the studies checked, with the rest unexplained. V, J and clone size are taken as reported in that table, and D and trimming were inferred from the DNA itself. The sample table records more than 200,000 clones; 75% to 85% of these occur just once. Clones ranked in the top ten supply over 7% of the sample.

At one collaborating source in Seattle, patients were enrolled during active infection and were followed longitudinally through the course of disease. Collaborating institutions collected whole blood in K2EDTA tubes following their own protocols. For TCRbeta analysis, collaborators shipped samples as frozen whole blood, isolated PBMCs, or DNA extracted from either of those sample types. In its sample, this clone was seen a few times. Its cognate antigen has yet to be identified. No quality values exist for individual bases; no much larger clone is one base distant. Deletion took 2 bases off V and 1 base off J, with a span of 10 bases between the germline ends. For CDR1 and CDR2, the germline V gene (reference sequence) lists SEHNR and FQNEAQ. From the cysteine through the phenylalanine, the CDR3 covers 15 amino acids. Here the CDR3 DNA is all that survives: 45 bases in frame from base 1.

Specimen: peripheral blood. The source is a woman at least 80 years old with COVID-19, enrolled during active disease. Recombination joined TRBV7-9 with TRBJ2-3; a tentative D call is TRBD1 (5 bases match). CDR3 sequence: CASSLMATGTDTQYF. Here is the DNA: TGTGCCAGCAGCTTAATGGCGACAGGCACAGATACGCAGTATTTT.